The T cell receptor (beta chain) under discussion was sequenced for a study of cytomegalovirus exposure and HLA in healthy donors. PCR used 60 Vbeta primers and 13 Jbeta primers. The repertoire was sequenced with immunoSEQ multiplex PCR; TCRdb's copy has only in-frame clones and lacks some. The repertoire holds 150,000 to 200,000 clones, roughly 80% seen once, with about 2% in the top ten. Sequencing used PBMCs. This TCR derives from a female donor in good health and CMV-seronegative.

DNA for the CDR3: TGTGCCAGCTCGGGGGACAGATCCAGCACAGATACGCAGTATTTT. Its translation: CASSGDRSSTDTQYF. This chain joins TRBV18 and TRBJ2-3; 7 bases are a match to TRBD1. Germline values: CDR1 KGHSH, CDR2 LQKENI. The V and J ends lost 6 bases and 0 bases, in that order; junction bases with no gene match: 6. The CDR3 length is 15 residues.